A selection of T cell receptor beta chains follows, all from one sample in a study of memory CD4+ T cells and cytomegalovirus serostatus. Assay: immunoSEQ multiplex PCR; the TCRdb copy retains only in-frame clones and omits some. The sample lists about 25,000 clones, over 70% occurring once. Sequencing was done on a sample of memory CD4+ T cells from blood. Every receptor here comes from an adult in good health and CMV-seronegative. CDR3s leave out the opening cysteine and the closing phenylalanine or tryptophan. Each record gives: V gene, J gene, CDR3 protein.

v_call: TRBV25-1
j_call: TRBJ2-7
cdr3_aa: ASSESGLAGVSYEQY

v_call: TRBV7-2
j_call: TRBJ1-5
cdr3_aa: ASSLNRDQPQH

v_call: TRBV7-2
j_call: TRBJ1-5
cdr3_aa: ASSSKGTANQPQH

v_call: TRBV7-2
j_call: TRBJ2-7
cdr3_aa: ASSPEGTGATAGQY

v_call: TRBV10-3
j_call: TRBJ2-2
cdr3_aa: AISAGTNTGELF

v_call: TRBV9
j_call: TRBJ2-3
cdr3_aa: ASSVVVGSTDTQY

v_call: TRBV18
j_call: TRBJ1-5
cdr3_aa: ASSPPEEQPQH

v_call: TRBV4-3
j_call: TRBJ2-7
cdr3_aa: ASSQAWGTSLDEQY

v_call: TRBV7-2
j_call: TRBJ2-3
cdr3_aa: ASSETFSTDTQY

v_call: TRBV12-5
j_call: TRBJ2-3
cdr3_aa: ASGLTDTQY

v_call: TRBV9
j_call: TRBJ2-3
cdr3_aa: ASSVAGVGQPTDTQY

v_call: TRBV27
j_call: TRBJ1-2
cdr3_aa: ASSFASGPGYT

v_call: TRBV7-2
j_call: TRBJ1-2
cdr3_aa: ASSLVAGPTSNYGYT

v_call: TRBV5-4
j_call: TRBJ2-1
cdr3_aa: ASSLTTSGYNEQF

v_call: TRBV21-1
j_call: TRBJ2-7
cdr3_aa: ASSKPGRDHYYEQY

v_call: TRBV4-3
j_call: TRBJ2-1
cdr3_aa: ASSLEYRSEQF

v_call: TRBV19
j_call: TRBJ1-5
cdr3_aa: ASSIRQGPSNQPQH

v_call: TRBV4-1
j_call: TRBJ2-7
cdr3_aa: ASSQDPRQGVSREQY

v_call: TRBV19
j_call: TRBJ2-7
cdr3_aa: ASSIGPESSWEQY

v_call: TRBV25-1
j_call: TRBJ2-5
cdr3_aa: ASSEYRGSAQETQY

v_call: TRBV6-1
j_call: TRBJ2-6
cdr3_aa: ASSEGQGPPGANVLT

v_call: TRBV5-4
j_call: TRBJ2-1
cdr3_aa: ASSLWTSQNEQF

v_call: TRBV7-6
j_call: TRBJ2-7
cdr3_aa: ASSFEQGISYEQY

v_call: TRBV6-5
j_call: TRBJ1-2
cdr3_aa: ASSYFGGGGYT

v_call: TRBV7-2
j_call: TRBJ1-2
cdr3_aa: ASSYRAGYT

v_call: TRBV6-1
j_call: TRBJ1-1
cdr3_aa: ASSESRGNTEAF

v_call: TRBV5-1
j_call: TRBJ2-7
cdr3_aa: ASSPYDRLSYEQY

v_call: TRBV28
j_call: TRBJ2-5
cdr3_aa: ATTGGRETQY

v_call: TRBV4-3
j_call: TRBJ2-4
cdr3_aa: ASSQDLAGRAKNIQY

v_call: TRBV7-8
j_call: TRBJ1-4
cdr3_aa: ASSQGQGEEKLF

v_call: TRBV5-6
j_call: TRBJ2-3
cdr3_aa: ASSFVSPDTQY